A single sample is the source of the 2 T cell receptor beta chains below, sequenced in a study of preoperative IRX-2 immunotherapy in early breast cancer. Specified treatment: preoperative locoregional IRX-2 cytokine immunotherapy. TCRdb keeps only in-frame clones here, not all; method: immunoSEQ multiplex PCR. Among 25,000 to 30,000 clones listed, roughly 90% were seen once. Sample collection occurred from a patient treated with IRX-2 immunotherapy. These receptors were taken from a human donor with breast cancer.

J is TRBJ2-1 and V is TRBV11-2; D possibly matches TRBD1 or TRBD2 (6 bases each). V was cut by 4 bases and J by 4 bases, with 17 bases left in between. The germline V gene has CDR1 SGHAT and CDR2 FQNNGV. This CDR3 has 16 residues. The CDR3 spells CASSSFWGDTYNEQFF. The CDR3 DNA reads as TGTGCCAGCAGCTCCTTTTGGGGGGACACATACAATGAGCAGTTCTTC.

The CDR3 spells CAWGPGTTIKETQYF. DNA of the CDR3: TGTGCCTGGGGCCCAGGTACCACAATTAAAGAGACCCAGTACTTC. The rearrangement links TRBV30 to TRBJ2-5; D not resolved. The CDR3 totals 15 residues. Trimming stripped 5 bases from V and 3 bases from J, with 19 bases between. Germline CDR1 GTSNPN, CDR2 SVGIG (reference sequence).